These 30 T cell receptor beta chains were all obtained from the same sample, sequenced in a study of human T cells and chemical hapten exposure. One entry per CDR3 protein results from TCRdb running MiXCR on the RACE reads. The profile shows approximately 370,000 distinct CDR3 sequences, 5.5% of them singletons. Time point defined: pre-sensitization, week 0. Described treatment: therapeutic diphenylcyclopropenone sensitization with weekly scalp DPC. This specimen consisted of whole blood, obtained in connection with sensitization to the hapten diphenylcyclopropenone (DPC). These receptors were collected from a woman younger than 30 with alopecia areata. Some clones in this sample may be carry-over from other donors' samples.

The table lists this clonotype with many counts. The chain couples TRBV12-3 or TRBV12-4 to TRBJ1-5; D is uncertain. There are 12 residues in the CDR3. The V gene lost 8 bases and the J gene lost 0 bases, with 5 bases spanning the gap. As DNA, the CDR3 is TGTGCCAGCCAGGATAGCAATCAGCCCCAGCATTTT. Protein sequence: CASQDSNQPQHF.

This clonotype was observed many times. The chain links TRBV10-3 to TRBJ1-3; D gene ambiguous. CDR3 length: 14 amino acids. In germline, CDR1 is ENHRY, CDR2 SYGVKD. V lost 7 bases to trimming and J lost 0 bases, with 10 bases between them. The DNA of the CDR3 is TGTGCCATCAAGGCACTGGACTCTGGAAACACCATATATTTT. Translation: CAIKALDSGNTIYF.

This clonotype was seen ten or more times. V usage is TRBV6-5 and J usage is TRBJ2-3, with 8 bases aligning to TRBD1. CDR3 length equals 14 residues. The trim removed 5 bases at V and 1 base at J, leaving 2 bases unmatched. Germline V gene sequence: CDR1 MNHEY, CDR2 SVGAGI. The CDR3 DNA follows: TGTGCCAGCAGTGGACAGGGCCGCACAGATACGCAGTATTTT. Its protein product is CASSGQGRTDTQYF.

This chain connects TRBV9 to TRBJ2-3; 8 nucleotides line up with TRBD2. V gave up 0 bases and J gave up 6 bases; unmatched junction bases: 6. The length of the CDR3 is 15 residues. Per the germline V gene, CDR1 is SGDLS and CDR2 is YYNGEE. The CDR3 loop reads CASSVDGTRSDTQYF. CDR3 sequence (DNA): TGTGCCAGCAGCGTAGATGGGACTAGGTCCGATACGCAGTATTTT.

The sample holds a few counts of this clonotype. Compared with germline, one end of the junction differs, possibly owing to a read error. The V and J genes are TRBV6-5 and TRBJ2-5; 8 bases fit TRBD2. The CDR3 extends over 13 amino acids. From germline, CDR1 is MNHEY and CDR2 SVGAGI. CDR3: CASSYPGLEAQYF. CDR3 DNA: TGTGCCAGCAGTTATCCGGGACTAGAGGCCCAGTACTTC.

V gene TRBV5-6 combines with J gene TRBJ1-1, with D possibly being TRBD1 (6 bases). The CDR3 consists of 16 residues. Germline V gene sequence: CDR1 SGHDT, CDR2 YYEEEE. V shed 4 bases and J shed 1 base, with 17 bases lying between them. This chain's CDR3 is CASSPGVGERNTEAFF. In DNA, the CDR3 is TGTGCCAGCAGCCCAGGGGTCGGGGAGAGGAACACTGAAGCTTTCTTT. The full variable domain, in which reference TRBV5-6 and TRBJ1-1 provide the parts outside the CDR3, is DAGVTQSPTHLIKTRGQQVTLRCSPKSGHDTVSWYQQALGQGPQFIFQYYEEEERQRGNFPDRFSGHQFPNYSSELNVNALLLGDSALYLCASSPGVGERNTEAFFGQGTRLTVV.

The CDR3 here is CASSFTTGNQPQHF. The CDR3 DNA reads TGTGCCAGCAGCTTTACGACTGGCAATCAGCCCCAGCATTTT. The genes are TRBV7-2 and TRBJ1-5, with unresolved D. The V gene lost 3 bases and the J gene lost 2 bases, with 8 bases spanning the gap. The CDR3 has 14 amino acids. Germline assignment: CDR1 SGHTA and CDR2 FQGNSA.

This clonotype was counted only a few times. In nucleotides, the CDR3 is TGCGCCAGCAGCTTGGCCGGGCGGACAACCTACAATGAGCAGTTCTTC. Its protein product is CASSLAGRTTYNEQFF. The chain recombines TRBV5-1 with TRBJ2-1, with D perhaps TRBD1 (5 bases). Trimming took 0 bases from V and 2 from J, leaving 12 bases between them. CDR3 length equals 16 residues. The germline V gene has CDR1 SGHRS and CDR2 YFSETQ.

This clonotype was counted ten times or more. This chain connects TRBV5-8 to TRBJ2-4; D is unclear. The germline gives CDR1 SGHTS, CDR2 YDEGEE. The CDR3 consists of 13 residues. Trimming left V 2 bases short and J 4 bases short, with 7 bases between. DNA for the CDR3: TGTGCCAGCAGCTTACCTTCTAAAAACATTCAGTACTTC. Translation: CASSLPSKNIQYF.

The V and J genes are TRBV28 and TRBJ1-2; D is unclear. This CDR3 region has 16 residues. Trimming took 7 bases from V and 3 from J, leaving 21 bases between them. In germline, CDR1 is MDHEN, CDR2 SYDVKM. CDR3 protein: CASTLATSTTYYGYTF. CDR3 DNA sequence: TGTGCCAGCACCCTGGCTACCAGTACCACGTACTATGGCTACACCTTC.

The gene calls are TRBV14 and TRBJ2-3, with a tentative D call TRBD2 (5 bases). CDR1 is SGHDN, CDR2 FVKESK, per germline. The CDR3 runs 15 residues. V was pared by 1 base and J by 9 bases, with 17 bases between. Here the CDR3 DNA reads TGTGCCAGCAGCCAAGCCGAGGGAGTGAGGTTAACGCAGTATTTT. It encodes CASSQAEGVRLTQYF.

In its sample, this clonotype was seen many times. V gene TRBV29-1 combines with J gene TRBJ2-2; a weak D match, TRBD1 (5 bases). Germline loops: CDR1 SQVTM, CDR2 ANQGSEA. The CDR3 extends over 15 amino acids. The V gene lost 4 bases and the J gene lost 2 bases, with 14 bases spanning the gap. CDR3 region: CSVGSLGVNTGELFF. The CDR3 nucleotides read TGCAGCGTTGGGTCCCTAGGGGTTAACACCGGGGAGCTGTTTTTT.

This chain joins TRBV3-1 and TRBJ1-2; 7 positions match TRBD1. J was trimmed by 5 bases and V by 5 bases; bases with no gene match: 8. The CDR3 covers 14 residues. CDR1 LGHDT and CDR2 YNNKEL come from the germline V gene (reference sequence). CDR3 residues: CASSVGTDTYGYTF. For the CDR3, the DNA is TGTGCCAGCAGCGTTGGGACAGACACTTATGGCTACACCTTC.

The genes are TRBV7-8 and TRBJ1-5; D perhaps matches TRBD1 (5 bases). The germline CDR1 and CDR2 sequences are SGHVS and FQNEAQ. Trimming pared 2 bases from V and 5 bases from J, leaving 13 bases between. There are 15 residues in the CDR3. Here the CDR3 reads CASSLLWGMDQPQHF. The DNA of the CDR3 is TGTGCCAGCAGCTTATTGTGGGGGATGGATCAGCCCCAGCATTTT.

This clonotype has ten or more counts. V is TRBV7-8 and J is TRBJ1-5; 7 nucleotides agree with TRBD1. The V gene's germline CDR1 is SGHVS and CDR2 FQNEAQ. This CDR3 is 15 amino acids long. Losses at the gene ends were 5 bases for V and 5 bases for J; bases not matched to a gene: 9. Written as DNA, the CDR3 is TGTGCCAGCAGCCAGGGACAGACGGTTCATCAGCCCCAGCATTTT. Amino acids: CASSQGQTVHQPQHF.

This clonotype was counted ten times or more. This chain uses TRBV6-1 with TRBJ2-2; D gene unclear. Trimming shortened V by 2 bases and J by 5 bases, and 3 bases separated the two germline ends. CDR1 MNHNS and CDR2 SASEGT come from the germline V gene. CDR3 size: 12 residues. CDR3 in DNA: TGTGCCAGCAGTGAACCTACCGGGGAGCTGTTTTTT. Its protein product is CASSEPTGELFF.

The CDR3 bases are TGTGCCAGCGCTACTACACATGCTAATGAAAAACTGTTTTTT. Its protein is CASATTHANEKLFF. The rearrangement links TRBV4-2 to TRBJ1-4; D call uncertain. The CDR3 sequence is 14 residues long. V lost 8 bases to trimming and J lost 3 bases, with 13 bases between them. Germline V gene data show CDR1 as LGHNA and CDR2 as YNFKEQ.

This clonotype has at least ten counts. This chain joins TRBV4-2 and TRBJ2-3, with D maybe TRBD2 (6 bases). CDR1 and CDR2 (germline): LGHNA, YNFKEQ. The CDR3 consists of 15 residues. Trimming cost V 6 bases and J 5 bases, with 18 bases left between them. The CDR3 loop reads CASRGGGGVGDTQYF. As DNA, the CDR3 is TGTGCCAGCAGGGGAGGCGGTGGGGTAGGAGATACGCAGTATTTT.

The gene calls are TRBV7-6 and TRBJ2-1, with no clear D. CDR3 length equals 15 residues. V lost 1 base to trimming and J lost 1 base, with 8 bases between them. Germline V gene lookup returns CDR1 SGHVS and CDR2 FNYEAQ. CDR3 nucleotides: TGTGCCAGCAGCTTAGAAGTCATATCCTACAATGAGCAGTTCTTC. Encoded protein: CASSLEVISYNEQFF. Combining the CDR3 with reference TRBV7-6 and TRBJ2-1 gives the whole variable domain GAGVSQSPRYKVTKRGQDVALRCDPISGHVSLYWYRQALGQGPEFLTYFNYEAQQDKSGLPNDRFSAERPEGSISTLTIQRTEQRDSAMYRCASSLEVISYNEQFFGPGTRLTVL.

This clonotype has ten or more counts. The gene calls are TRBV5-1 and TRBJ2-5; 9 nucleotides line up with TRBD2. The ends lost 3 bases at V and 1 base at J; junction bases unmatched: 4. The CDR3 contains 15 residues. Germline CDR1 and CDR2: SGHRS and YFSETQ. CDR3 region: CASSSGTSSQETQYF. The CDR3 DNA follows: TGCGCCAGCAGCTCGGGGACTAGCTCCCAAGAGACCCAGTACTTC.

This chain links TRBV5-4 with TRBJ2-3; 8 bases agree with TRBD2. Looked up from germline, CDR1 is SGHNT and CDR2 is YYREEE (reference sequence). The CDR3 has 16 residues. The V segment lost 1 base and the J segment 1 base; nucleotides outside the gene matches: 5. The CDR3 loop reads CASSLRGRGGTDTQYF. The CDR3 nucleotides read TGTGCCAGCAGCTTGCGGGGGCGGGGGGGCACAGATACGCAGTATTTT.

This clonotype came up a few times. The chain recombines TRBV19 with TRBJ2-1; possible D gene TRBD2, 6 bases. The V gene lost 3 bases and the J gene lost 5 bases, with 11 bases spanning the gap. CDR1 and CDR2 from the germline V gene are LNHDA and SQIVND (reference sequence). The CDR3 is 14 amino acids. The CDR3 DNA sequence: TGTGCCAGTAGTATTTGGGGGGTCCACAATGAGCAGTTCTTC. Translation gives CASSIWGVHNEQFF.

The chain carries TRBV6-5 and TRBJ2-7, with TRBD1 matching over 7 bases. J was trimmed by 5 bases and V by 2 bases; bases with no gene match: 3. Germline loops: CDR1 MNHEY, CDR2 SVGAGI. The CDR3 has 13 amino acids. The CDR3: CASSYTTGDEQYF. Here the CDR3 DNA reads TGTGCCAGCAGTTACACAACAGGGGACGAGCAGTACTTC.

This clonotype has a count of ten or more. The rearrangement uses TRBV7-2 and TRBJ1-1; TRBD1 matches 9 bases. Looked up from germline, CDR1 is SGHTA and CDR2 is FQGNSA. Germline trimming cut 4 bases from V and 10 bases from J; bases unmatched to any gene: 4. This CDR3 has 12 residues. In DNA, the CDR3 is TGTGCCAGCAGCTCCCCGGGACAGGGAGCTTTCTTT. It specifies CASSSPGQGAFF. The full variable domain, in which reference TRBV7-2 and TRBJ1-1 provide the parts outside the CDR3, is GAGVSQSPSNKVTEKGKDVELRCDPISGHTALYWYRQSLGQGLEFLIYFQGNSAPDKSGLPSDRFSAERTGGSVSTLTIQRTQQEDSAVYLCASSSPGQGAFFGQGTRLTVV.

This clonotype was counted between two and nine times. The rearrangement links TRBV29-1 to TRBJ1-1, with TRBD1 as a possible D gene (6 bases). The length of the CDR3 is 12 residues. V lost 4 bases and J lost 3, with 9 bases in between. From germline, CDR1 is SQVTM and CDR2 ANQGSEA. The chain's CDR3 is CSVGSGDTEAFF. DNA of the CDR3: TGCAGCGTTGGGTCAGGGGACACTGAAGCTTTCTTT. Full variable domain (outside the CDR3, taken from reference TRBV29-1 and TRBJ1-1): SAVISQKPSRDICQRGTSLTIQCQVDSQVTMMFWYRQQPGQSLTLIATANQGSEATYESGFVIDKFPISRPNLTFSTLTVSNMSPEDSSIYLCSVGSGDTEAFFGQGTRLTVV.

The table lists this clonotype with many counts. The rearrangement joins TRBV4-2 to TRBJ2-6, with D perhaps TRBD1 (5 bases). The CDR3 spans 15 residues. Per germline, CDR1 LGHNA and CDR2 YNFKEQ. V was shortened by 7 bases and J by 4 bases, with 14 bases between the two germline ends. In DNA form, the CDR3 reads TGTGCCAGCAACCCCACAGGTTCCGGGGCCAACGTCCTGACTTTC. This translates into CASNPTGSGANVLTF.

This clonotype was counted only a few times. The rearrangement links TRBV7-9 to TRBJ2-7; TRBD2 matches at 12 bases. The trim removed 1 base at V and 5 bases at J, leaving 3 bases unmatched. The CDR3 covers 15 residues. CDR1 and CDR2 from the germline V gene are SEHNR and FQNEAQ (reference sequence). The CDR3 loop is CASSLGRTSGDEQYF. CDR3 coding DNA: TGTGCCAGCAGCTTAGGCCGGACTAGCGGGGACGAGCAGTACTTC.

The chain links TRBV19 to TRBJ2-1; 7 nucleotides align to TRBD1. V lost 4 bases, J lost 4 bases, and 1 base stayed unmatched. In germline, CDR1 is LNHDA, CDR2 SQIVND (reference sequence). This CDR3 has 13 amino acids. The DNA of the CDR3 is TGTGCCAGTAGTACGACAGGGTACAATGAGCAGTTCTTC. Translated, it gives CASSTTGYNEQFF. Full variable domain (missing parts from reference TRBV19 and TRBJ2-1): DGGITQSPKYLFRKEGQNVTLSCEQNLNHDAMYWYRQDPGQGLRLIYYSQIVNDFQKGDIAEGYSVSREKKESFPLTVTSAQKNPTAFYLCASSTTGYNEQFFGPGTRLTVL.

Many counts were recorded for this clonotype. The chain uses TRBV29-1 and TRBJ2-1; the D gene is possibly TRBD1 (5 bases). The CDR3 has 14 amino acids. Germline V gene data show CDR1 as SQVTM and CDR2 as ANQGSEA. Trimming stripped 1 base from V and 5 bases from J, with 12 bases between. This CDR3 is CSVEGWTRHNEQFF. CDR3 in DNA: TGCAGCGTTGAAGGATGGACACGTCACAATGAGCAGTTCTTC.

The chain couples TRBV4-2 to TRBJ2-2; 11 nucleotides agree with TRBD1. Trimming at V came to 1 base and at J to 7 bases, leaving 8 bases not matched to a gene. The CDR3 is 17 residues long. From germline, CDR1 is LGHNA and CDR2 YNFKEQ. The CDR3 spells CASSQGHRTGGVGELFF. CDR3 nucleotide sequence: TGTGCCAGCAGCCAAGGGCACAGGACAGGGGGCGTCGGGGAGCTGTTTTTT.